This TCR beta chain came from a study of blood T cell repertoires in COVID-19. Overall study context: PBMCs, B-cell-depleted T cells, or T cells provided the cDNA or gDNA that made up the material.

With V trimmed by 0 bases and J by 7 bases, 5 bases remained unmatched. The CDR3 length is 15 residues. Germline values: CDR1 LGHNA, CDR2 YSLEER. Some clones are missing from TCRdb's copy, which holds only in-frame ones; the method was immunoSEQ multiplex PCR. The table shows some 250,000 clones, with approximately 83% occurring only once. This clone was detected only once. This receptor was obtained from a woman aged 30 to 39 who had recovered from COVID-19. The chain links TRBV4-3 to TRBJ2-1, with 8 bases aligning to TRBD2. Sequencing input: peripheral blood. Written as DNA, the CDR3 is TGCGCCAGCAGCCAAGATACCGTAGCGGGGAATGAGCAGTTCTTC. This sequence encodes CASSQDTVAGNEQFF.